This T cell receptor beta chain was profiled in a study of blood T cells in healthy people across ages. Study-level background: Template-switching capture recovered about one barcoded beta molecule per two T cells.

A second PCR, run for roughly 7 to 12 cycles, used a sample-barcoded 5' primer plus a J-beta primer mix. TCRdb called the 5' RACE reads again in MiXCR, with one record for every CDR3 protein. Counted here are 920,000 or so distinct CDR3 sequences, 40% to 55% occurring once; the ten biggest clones make up about 20%. Study-level points and caveats: The lack of PBMC sorting stopped any conclusive naive versus antigen-experienced comparison. It was held that the diversity estimates obtained from one million T cells were underestimates. Fewer expanded clones and more diversity marked long-lived versus aged donors.

About this clonotype: Its antigen is undetermined.

CDR3 length: 14 residues. Germline lookup yields CDR1 DFQATT and CDR2 SNEGSKA (reference sequence). The TCR originated in an older woman in good health. J is TRBJ2-4 and V is TRBV20-1; D is uncertain. The J call is doubtful: the DNA matches TRBJ2-5 better. Material: blood. The CDR3 sequence is CSAEKGRVQETQYF. DNA for the CDR3: TGCAGTGCTGAGAAGGGCCGGGTACAAGAGACCCAGTACTTC.